A selection of T cell receptor beta chains follows, all from one sample in a study of CD8+CD57+ T cells in acquired aplastic anemia. TCRdb re-analysed the reads in MiXCR, keeping a single row per CDR3 protein. The table shows 200,000 to 250,000 distinct CDR3 sequences, with roughly two thirds occurring only once. The sequenced sample consisted of sorted CD4+, CD8+, or CD8+CD57+ T cells (not recorded which) from PBMCs. All receptors derive from a human donor with aplastic anemia. Each CDR3 is given with its conserved first and last residue. The D gene is left open where the match is weak. Where a row states a size, it is once, few, many or the class of an expanded clone; other rows omit it.

v_gene: TRBV24-1
d_gene: NA
abundance: NA
j_gene: TRBJ2-5
CDR3nt: TGTGCCACCAGTGATTTGCGTAGGTCAGGGACCCAAGAGACCCAGTACTTC
CDR3aa: CATSDLRRSGTQETQYF

v_gene: TRBV10-1
d_gene: TRBD1
abundance: NA
j_gene: TRBJ1-4
CDR3nt: TGCGCCAGCAGCGCAGAGACAGGGGGATATGAAAAACTGTTTTTT
CDR3aa: CASSAETGGYEKLFF

v_gene: TRBV6-6
d_gene: NA
abundance: NA
j_gene: TRBJ2-7
CDR3nt: TGTGCCAGCGGCCCGATACTAACCCTCGGAGACGAGCAGTACTTC
CDR3aa: CASGPILTLGDEQYF

v_gene: TRBV4-2
d_gene: NA
abundance: many
j_gene: TRBJ2-1
CDR3nt: TGTGCCAGCAGCCAAGGGGGGGTTAGGGGCGCGGATGAGCAGTTCTTC
CDR3aa: CASSQGGVRGADEQFF

v_gene: TRBV20-1
d_gene: TRBD1
abundance: once
j_gene: TRBJ1-1
CDR3nt: TGCAGTGCTAGGGGGACAGGGATTGAAGCTTTCTTT
CDR3aa: CSARGTGIEAFF

v_gene: TRBV9
d_gene: TRBD1
abundance: many
j_gene: TRBJ2-4
CDR3nt: TGTGCCAGCAGCGGGGTCGGACAGGGCGCCCCCATTCAGTACTTC
CDR3aa: CASSGVGQGAPIQYF

v_gene: TRBV11-2
d_gene: NA
abundance: few
j_gene: TRBJ2-1
CDR3nt: TGTGCCAGCAGCTTAGCGTCAGGGCTCCCCCCCTACAATGAGCAGTTCTTC
CDR3aa: CASSLASGLPPYNEQFF

v_gene: TRBV7-2
d_gene: TRBD1
abundance: few
j_gene: TRBJ1-6
CDR3nt: TGTGCCAGCAGCGAATATCAGGGGGCTCTTAGCTCACCCCTCCACTTT
CDR3aa: CASSEYQGALSSPLHF

v_gene: TRBV2
d_gene: TRBD1
abundance: NA
j_gene: TRBJ2-7
CDR3nt: TGTGCCAGCAGGACAGGGTTAACCTACGAGCAGTACTTC
CDR3aa: CASRTGLTYEQYF

v_gene: TRBV7-3
d_gene: TRBD1
abundance: NA
j_gene: TRBJ2-7
CDR3nt: TGTGCCAGCAGCCTGGACAGGATCTCCTACGAGCAGTACTTC
CDR3aa: CASSLDRISYEQYF

v_gene: TRBV10-3
d_gene: TRBD1
abundance: NA
j_gene: TRBJ1-1
CDR3nt: TGTGCCATCAGCTACGACAGGGCCACTGAAGCTTTCTTT
CDR3aa: CAISYDRATEAFF

v_gene: TRBV14
d_gene: TRBD2
abundance: few
j_gene: TRBJ2-7
CDR3nt: TGTGCCAGCAGCCCTTTAGCGGGAGACGTCGTCGAGCAGTACTTC
CDR3aa: CASSPLAGDVVEQYF

v_gene: TRBV19
d_gene: NA
abundance: NA
j_gene: TRBJ2-7
CDR3nt: TGTGCCAGTAGTATAACTACTTCGGGGGAGCAGTACTTC
CDR3aa: CASSITTSGEQYF

v_gene: TRBV20-1
d_gene: TRBD2
abundance: few
j_gene: TRBJ2-1
CDR3nt: TGCAGTGCACATCTAGCGGGGGGGAGCAATGAGCAGTTCTTC
CDR3aa: CSAHLAGGSNEQFF

v_gene: TRBV5-4
d_gene: TRBD2
abundance: NA
j_gene: TRBJ2-4
CDR3nt: TGTGCCAGCAGCTTGGGAGCGGGAGGACTCAAAAACATTCAGTACTTC
CDR3aa: CASSLGAGGLKNIQYF

v_gene: TRBV20-1
d_gene: NA
abundance: once
j_gene: TRBJ2-7
CDR3nt: TGCAGTGCTCGGGTCCCCGAGACACCTTCCGAGCAGTACTTC
CDR3aa: CSARVPETPSEQYF

v_gene: TRBV29-1
d_gene: NA
abundance: NA
j_gene: TRBJ1-1
CDR3nt: TGCAGCGTGGACGAAACCCTTTCCACTGAAGCTTTCTTT
CDR3aa: CSVDETLSTEAFF

v_gene: TRBV5-8
d_gene: NA
abundance: many
j_gene: TRBJ2-3
CDR3nt: TGTGCCAGCAGCTTAGGCCAGGGGTTCGCAGATACGCAGTATTTT
CDR3aa: CASSLGQGFADTQYF

v_gene: TRBV2
d_gene: TRBD1
abundance: NA
j_gene: TRBJ1-6
CDR3nt: TGTGCCAGCAGTGAAGCGGACAGGGGATGGGATAATTCACCCCTCCACTTT
CDR3aa: CASSEADRGWDNSPLHF

v_gene: TRBV19
d_gene: NA
abundance: few
j_gene: TRBJ2-3
CDR3nt: TGTGCCAGTAGGACAGTCGCCACAGATACGCAGTATTTT
CDR3aa: CASRTVATDTQYF

v_gene: TRBV11-2
d_gene: NA
abundance: once
j_gene: TRBJ1-6
CDR3nt: TGTGCCAGCAGCCCCGGCCGGACGGATAATTCACCCCTCCACTTT
CDR3aa: CASSPGRTDNSPLHF

v_gene: TRBV20-1
d_gene: NA
abundance: NA
j_gene: TRBJ1-3
CDR3nt: TGCAGTGCTAGAGATCCCAAGAGCTCTGGAAACACCATATATTTT
CDR3aa: CSARDPKSSGNTIYF

v_gene: TRBV20-1
d_gene: TRBD2
abundance: NA
j_gene: TRBJ2-3
CDR3nt: TGCAGTGCTAGGGTTGCGGGAGGGCCGGATACGCAGTATTTT
CDR3aa: CSARVAGGPDTQYF

v_gene: TRBV24-1
d_gene: NA
abundance: NA
j_gene: TRBJ2-1
CDR3nt: TGTGCCACCAGTGAAAAGACTAGCTCCTACAATGAGCAGTTCTTC
CDR3aa: CATSEKTSSYNEQFF

v_gene: TRBV6-5
d_gene: TRBD2
abundance: NA
j_gene: TRBJ2-3
CDR3nt: TGTGCCAGCAGACCTTTAGCGGGGGCGGGAGATACGCAGTATTTT
CDR3aa: CASRPLAGAGDTQYF

v_gene: TRBV25-1
d_gene: NA
abundance: NA
j_gene: TRBJ2-7
CDR3nt: TGTGCCAGCAGCCAAGGTGGGGCGGGGGCTAAACGGAGGTACGAGCAGTACTTC
CDR3aa: CASSQGGAGAKRRYEQYF

v_gene: TRBV2
d_gene: NA
abundance: NA
j_gene: TRBJ2-5
CDR3nt: TGTGCCAGCAGTGAACTTGAGGGGCACGAGACCCAGTACTTC
CDR3aa: CASSELEGHETQYF

v_gene: TRBV7-3
d_gene: NA
abundance: once
j_gene: TRBJ2-1
CDR3nt: TGTGCCAGCAGCTCGAGATTGGGGGCCCATTACAATGAGCAGTTCTTC
CDR3aa: CASSSRLGAHYNEQFF

v_gene: TRBV19
d_gene: NA
abundance: few
j_gene: TRBJ2-5
CDR3nt: TGTGCCAGTAGAGAGGGGGGGCAAGAGACCCAGTACTTC
CDR3aa: CASREGGQETQYF

v_gene: TRBV13
d_gene: NA
abundance: NA
j_gene: TRBJ2-1
CDR3nt: TGTGCCAGCACCCCTGTTGGCTCCTACAATGAGCAGTTCTTC
CDR3aa: CASTPVGSYNEQFF

v_gene: TRBV15
d_gene: TRBD1
abundance: few
j_gene: TRBJ2-5
CDR3nt: TGTGCCATCCGGGACAGGACAGAGACCCAGTACTTC
CDR3aa: CAIRDRTETQYF

v_gene: TRBV25-1
d_gene: NA
abundance: NA
j_gene: TRBJ1-2
CDR3nt: TGTGCCAGCAGTGACGGCAACCTACCTTATGGCTACACCTTC
CDR3aa: CASSDGNLPYGYTF

v_gene: TRBV9
d_gene: NA
abundance: few
j_gene: TRBJ2-5
CDR3nt: TGTGCCAGCAGCGTAGGCGGCAGGGAGGAGACCCAGTACTTC
CDR3aa: CASSVGGREETQYF

v_gene: TRBV7-2
d_gene: NA
abundance: NA
j_gene: TRBJ2-2
CDR3nt: TGTGCCAGCGGCGAGAACTACACCGGGGAGCTGTTTTTT
CDR3aa: CASGENYTGELFF

v_gene: TRBV7-8
d_gene: TRBD2
abundance: few
j_gene: TRBJ2-3
CDR3nt: TGTGCCAGCAGCCCAAGGGGCGGGGGGGCCACAGATACGCAGTATTTT
CDR3aa: CASSPRGGGATDTQYF

v_gene: TRBV15
d_gene: NA
abundance: few
j_gene: TRBJ1-2
CDR3nt: TGTGCCATCAGCAGGGTAGGGTATGGCTACACCTTC
CDR3aa: CAISRVGYGYTF

v_gene: TRBV2
d_gene: NA
abundance: NA
j_gene: TRBJ2-2
CDR3nt: TGTGCCAGCATGGCGGGGGCGAAGCTGTTTTTT
CDR3aa: CASMAGAKLFF

v_gene: TRBV24-1
d_gene: NA
abundance: medium-sized
j_gene: TRBJ2-3
CDR3nt: TGTGCCACCAGTGACCTCGTAGGAGATACGCAGTATTTT
CDR3aa: CATSDLVGDTQYF

v_gene: TRBV10-3
d_gene: NA
abundance: NA
j_gene: TRBJ1-2
CDR3nt: TGTGCCATCAGTGAGTCACTGGTTCTTACGGGGAGCGATGGCTACACCTTC
CDR3aa: CAISESLVLTGSDGYTF

v_gene: TRBV24-1
d_gene: TRBD1
abundance: NA
j_gene: TRBJ1-2
CDR3nt: TGTGCCACCCAGGGGGAGGACTATGGCTACACCTTC
CDR3aa: CATQGEDYGYTF